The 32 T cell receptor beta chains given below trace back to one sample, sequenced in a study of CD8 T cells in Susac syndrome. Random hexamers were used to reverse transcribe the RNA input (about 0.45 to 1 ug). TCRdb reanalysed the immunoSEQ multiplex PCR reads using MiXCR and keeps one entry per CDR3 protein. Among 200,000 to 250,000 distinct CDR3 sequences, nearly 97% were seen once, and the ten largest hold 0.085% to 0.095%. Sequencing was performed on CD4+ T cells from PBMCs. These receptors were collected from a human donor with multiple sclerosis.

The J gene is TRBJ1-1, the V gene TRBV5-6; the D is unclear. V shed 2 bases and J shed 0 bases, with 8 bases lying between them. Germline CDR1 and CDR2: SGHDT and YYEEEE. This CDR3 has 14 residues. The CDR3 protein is CASSLSLLNTEAFF. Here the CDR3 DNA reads TGTGCCAGCAGCTTAAGCCTCTTGAACACTGAAGCTTTCTTT.

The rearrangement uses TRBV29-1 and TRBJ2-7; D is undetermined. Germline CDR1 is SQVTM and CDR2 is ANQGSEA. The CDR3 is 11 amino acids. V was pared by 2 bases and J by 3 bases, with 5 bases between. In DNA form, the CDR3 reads TGCAGCGTTGAATTCGGCTACGAGCAGTACTTC. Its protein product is CSVEFGYEQYF.

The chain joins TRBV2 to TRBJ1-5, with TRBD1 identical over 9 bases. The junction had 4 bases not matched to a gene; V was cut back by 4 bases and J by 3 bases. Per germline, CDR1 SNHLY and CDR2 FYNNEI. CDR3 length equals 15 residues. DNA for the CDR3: TGTGCCAGCAGTGGGGACAGGGCGGACAATCAGCCCCAGCATTTT. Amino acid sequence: CASSGDRADNQPQHF.

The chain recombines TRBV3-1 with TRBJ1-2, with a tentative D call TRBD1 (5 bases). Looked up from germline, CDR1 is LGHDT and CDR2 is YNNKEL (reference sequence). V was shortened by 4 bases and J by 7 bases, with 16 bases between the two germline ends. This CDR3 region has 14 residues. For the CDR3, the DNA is TGTGCCAGCAGCCTTTTGTCGGCAGGGAGTGGCTACACCTTC. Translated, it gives CASSLLSAGSGYTF.

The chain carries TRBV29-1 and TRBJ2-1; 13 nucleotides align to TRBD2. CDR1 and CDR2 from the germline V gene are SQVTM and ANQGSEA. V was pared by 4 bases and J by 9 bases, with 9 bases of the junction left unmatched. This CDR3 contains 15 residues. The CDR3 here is CSVVWRLAGGGEQFF. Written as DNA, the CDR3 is TGCAGCGTTGTCTGGCGACTAGCGGGAGGTGGTGAGCAGTTCTTC.

CDR3 protein: CATSDNQMSSYNEQFF. The CDR3 coding sequence is TGTGCCACCAGTGACAACCAGATGAGCTCCTACAATGAGCAGTTCTTC. The chain employs TRBV24-1 and TRBJ2-1; no firm D call. V lost 4 bases and J lost 0, with 12 bases in between. The CDR3 extends over 16 amino acids. Germline loops: CDR1 KGHDR, CDR2 SFDVKD.

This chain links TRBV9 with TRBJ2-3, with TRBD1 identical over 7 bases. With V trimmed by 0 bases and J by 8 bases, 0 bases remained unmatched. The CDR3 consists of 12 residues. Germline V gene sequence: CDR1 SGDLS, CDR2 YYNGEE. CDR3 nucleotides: TGTGCCAGCAGCGTAGGACAGGGTACGCAGTATTTT. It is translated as CASSVGQGTQYF.

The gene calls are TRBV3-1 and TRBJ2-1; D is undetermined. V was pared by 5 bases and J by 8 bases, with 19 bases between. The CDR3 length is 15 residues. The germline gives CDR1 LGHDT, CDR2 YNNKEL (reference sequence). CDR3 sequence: CASSAQYQSRDEQFF. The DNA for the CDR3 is TGTGCCAGCAGCGCCCAGTATCAGAGCCGCGATGAGCAGTTCTTC.

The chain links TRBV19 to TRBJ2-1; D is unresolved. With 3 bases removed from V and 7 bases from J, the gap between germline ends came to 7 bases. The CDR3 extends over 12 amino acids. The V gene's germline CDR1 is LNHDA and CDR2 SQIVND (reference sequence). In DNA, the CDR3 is TGTGCCAGTAGTATTAGCACAAATGAGCAGTTCTTC. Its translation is CASSISTNEQFF.

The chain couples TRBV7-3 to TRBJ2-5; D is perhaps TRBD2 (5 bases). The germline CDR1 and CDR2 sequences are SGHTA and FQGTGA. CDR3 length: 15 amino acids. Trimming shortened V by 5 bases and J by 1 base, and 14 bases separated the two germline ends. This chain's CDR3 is CASSRRGNSQETQYF. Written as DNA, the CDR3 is TGTGCCAGCAGCCGCCGGGGAAACAGCCAAGAGACCCAGTACTTC.

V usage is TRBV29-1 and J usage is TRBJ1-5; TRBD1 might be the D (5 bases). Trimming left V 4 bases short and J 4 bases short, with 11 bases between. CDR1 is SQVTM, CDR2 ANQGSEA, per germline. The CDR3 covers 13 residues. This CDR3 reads CSVGGDGNQPQHF. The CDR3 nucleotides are TGCAGCGTTGGAGGGGATGGAAATCAGCCCCAGCATTTT.

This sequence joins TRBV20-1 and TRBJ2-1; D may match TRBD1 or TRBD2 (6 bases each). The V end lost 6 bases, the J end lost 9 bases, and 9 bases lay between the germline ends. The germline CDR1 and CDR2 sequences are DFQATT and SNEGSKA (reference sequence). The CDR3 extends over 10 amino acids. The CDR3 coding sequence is TGCAGTGCCGAGGGGGGTGAGCAGTTCTTC. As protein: CSAEGGEQFF.

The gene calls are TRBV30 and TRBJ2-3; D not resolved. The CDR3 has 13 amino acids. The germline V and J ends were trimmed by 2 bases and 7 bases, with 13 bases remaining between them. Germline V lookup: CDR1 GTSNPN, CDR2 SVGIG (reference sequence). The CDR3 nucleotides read TGTGCCTGGAGTCCATCCTATCTAAATACGCAGTATTTT. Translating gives CAWSPSYLNTQYF.

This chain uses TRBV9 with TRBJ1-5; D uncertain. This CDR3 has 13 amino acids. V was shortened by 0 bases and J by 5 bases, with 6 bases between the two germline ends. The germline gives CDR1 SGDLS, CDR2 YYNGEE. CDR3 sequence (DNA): TGTGCCAGCAGCGTAGGTCAGTATCAGCCCCAGCATTTT. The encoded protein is CASSVGQYQPQHF.

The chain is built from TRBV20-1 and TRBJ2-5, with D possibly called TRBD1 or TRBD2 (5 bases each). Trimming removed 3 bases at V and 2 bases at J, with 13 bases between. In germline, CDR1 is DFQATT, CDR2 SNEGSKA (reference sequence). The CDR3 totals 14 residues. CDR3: CSASPGTGQETQYF. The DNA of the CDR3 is TGCAGTGCTAGTCCGGGGACGGGACAAGAGACCCAGTACTTC.

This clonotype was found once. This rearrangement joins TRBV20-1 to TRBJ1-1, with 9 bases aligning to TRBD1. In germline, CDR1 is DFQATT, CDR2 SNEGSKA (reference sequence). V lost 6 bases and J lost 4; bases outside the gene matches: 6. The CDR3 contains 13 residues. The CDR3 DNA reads TGCAGTGCGAGACAGGGGGGGAGCACTGAAGCTTTCTTT. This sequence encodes CSARQGGSTEAFF.

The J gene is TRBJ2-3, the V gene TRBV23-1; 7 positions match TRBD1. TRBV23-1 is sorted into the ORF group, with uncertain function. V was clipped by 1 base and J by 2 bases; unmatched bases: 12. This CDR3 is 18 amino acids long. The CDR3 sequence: CASSQYLLPGQYTDTQYF. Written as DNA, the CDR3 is TGCGCCAGCAGTCAATACCTCCTACCGGGACAGTACACAGATACGCAGTATTTT.

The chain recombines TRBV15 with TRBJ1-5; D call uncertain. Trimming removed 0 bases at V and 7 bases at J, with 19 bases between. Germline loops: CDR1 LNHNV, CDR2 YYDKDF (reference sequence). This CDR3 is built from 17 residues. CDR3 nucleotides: TGTGCCACCAGCAGAGATCGTTCCATGGCCGATTTCCAGCCCCAGCATTTT. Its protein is CATSRDRSMADFQPQHF.

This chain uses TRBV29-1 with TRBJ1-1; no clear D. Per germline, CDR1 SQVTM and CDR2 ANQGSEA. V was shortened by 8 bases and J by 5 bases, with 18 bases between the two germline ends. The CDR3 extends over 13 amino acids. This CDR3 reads CSILWATGTEAFF. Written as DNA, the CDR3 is TGCAGCATATTGTGGGCTACGGGGACTGAAGCTTTCTTT.

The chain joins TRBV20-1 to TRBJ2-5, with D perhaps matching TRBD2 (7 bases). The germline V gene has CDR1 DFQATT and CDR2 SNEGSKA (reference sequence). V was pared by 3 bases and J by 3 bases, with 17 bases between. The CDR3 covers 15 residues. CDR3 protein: CSASWGGPWEETQYF. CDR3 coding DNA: TGCAGTGCTAGCTGGGGGGGGCCTTGGGAAGAGACCCAGTACTTC.

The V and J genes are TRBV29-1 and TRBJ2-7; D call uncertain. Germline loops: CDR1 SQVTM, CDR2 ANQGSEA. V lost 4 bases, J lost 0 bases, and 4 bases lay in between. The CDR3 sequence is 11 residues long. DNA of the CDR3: TGCAGCGTTGCCAGCTCCTACGAGCAGTACTTC. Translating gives CSVASSYEQYF.

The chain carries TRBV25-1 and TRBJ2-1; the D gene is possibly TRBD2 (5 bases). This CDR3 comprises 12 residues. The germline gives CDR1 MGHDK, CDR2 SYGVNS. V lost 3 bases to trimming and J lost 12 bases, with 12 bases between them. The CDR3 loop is CASSDIGRGQFF. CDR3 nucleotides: TGTGCCAGCAGTGACATTGGACGGGGGCAGTTCTTC.

The DNA for the CDR3 is TGTGCCAGCAGCGTAGGGGGGGCTCATTTCTCTGGAAACACCATATATTTT. Its translation: CASSVGGAHFSGNTIYF. This sequence joins TRBV9 and TRBJ1-3, with D possibly matching TRBD1 (6 bases). The CDR3 totals 17 residues. Trimming shortened V by 0 bases and J by 0 bases, and 13 bases separated the two germline ends. In germline, CDR1 is SGDLS, CDR2 YYNGEE.

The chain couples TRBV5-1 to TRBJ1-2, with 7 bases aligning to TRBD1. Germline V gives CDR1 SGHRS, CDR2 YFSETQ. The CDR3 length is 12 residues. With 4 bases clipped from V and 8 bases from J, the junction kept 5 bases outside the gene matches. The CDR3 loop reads CASSPQTGGYTF. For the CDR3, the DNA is TGCGCCAGCAGCCCCCAGACAGGGGGCTACACCTTC.

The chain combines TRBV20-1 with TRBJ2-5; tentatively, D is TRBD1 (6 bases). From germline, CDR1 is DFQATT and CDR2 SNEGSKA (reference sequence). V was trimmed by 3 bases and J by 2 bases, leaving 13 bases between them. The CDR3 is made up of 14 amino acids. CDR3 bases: TGCAGTGCTAGGCAGGACAGAACTCAAGAGACCCAGTACTTC. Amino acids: CSARQDRTQETQYF.

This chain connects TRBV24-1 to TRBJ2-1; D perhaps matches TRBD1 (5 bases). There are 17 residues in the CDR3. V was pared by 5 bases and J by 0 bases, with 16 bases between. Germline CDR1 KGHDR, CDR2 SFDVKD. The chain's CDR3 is CATSGGQKGHSYNEQFF. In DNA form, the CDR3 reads TGTGCCACCAGTGGGGGCCAAAAAGGGCACTCCTACAATGAGCAGTTCTTC.

The CDR3 reads CAWRLDRAFGNTIYF. The CDR3 DNA reads TGTGCCTGGAGGCTGGACAGGGCCTTTGGAAACACCATATATTTT. The chain has TRBV30 and TRBJ1-3, with 8 bases fitting TRBD1. V shed 3 bases and J 3 bases; nucleotides not matched to a gene: 7. This CDR3 spans 15 amino acids. CDR1 is GTSNPN, CDR2 SVGIG, per germline (reference sequence).

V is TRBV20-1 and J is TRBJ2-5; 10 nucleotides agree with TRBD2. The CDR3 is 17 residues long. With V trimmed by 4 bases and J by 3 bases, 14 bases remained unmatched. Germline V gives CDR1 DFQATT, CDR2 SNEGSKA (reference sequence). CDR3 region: CSAMGGLAEIWEETQYF. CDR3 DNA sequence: TGCAGTGCTATGGGTGGACTAGCGGAAATATGGGAAGAGACCCAGTACTTC.

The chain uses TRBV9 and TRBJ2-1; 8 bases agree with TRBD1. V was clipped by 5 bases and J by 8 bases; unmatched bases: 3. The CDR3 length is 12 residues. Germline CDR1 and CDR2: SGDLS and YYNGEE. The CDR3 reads CASRAGGDEQFF. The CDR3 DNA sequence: TGTGCCAGCAGGGCAGGGGGCGATGAGCAGTTCTTC.

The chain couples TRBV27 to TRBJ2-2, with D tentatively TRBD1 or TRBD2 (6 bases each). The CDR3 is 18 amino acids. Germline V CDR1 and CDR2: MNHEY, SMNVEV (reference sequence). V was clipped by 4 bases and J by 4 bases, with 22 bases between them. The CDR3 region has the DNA TGTGCCAGCAGTTATATGACAATAGGGGGGCGAGTCACCGGGGAGCTGTTTTTT. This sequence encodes CASSYMTIGGRVTGELFF.

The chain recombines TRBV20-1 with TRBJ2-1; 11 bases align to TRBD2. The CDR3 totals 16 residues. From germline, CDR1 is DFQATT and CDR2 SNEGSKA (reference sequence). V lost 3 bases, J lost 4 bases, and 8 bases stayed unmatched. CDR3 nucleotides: TGCAGTGCTAGGTCCGTGGCTAGCGGGGGGTACAATGAGCAGTTCTTC. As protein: CSARSVASGGYNEQFF.

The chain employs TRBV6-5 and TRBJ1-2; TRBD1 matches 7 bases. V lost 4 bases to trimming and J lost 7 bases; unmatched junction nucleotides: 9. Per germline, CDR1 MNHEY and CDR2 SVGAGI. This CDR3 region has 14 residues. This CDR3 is CASSSLDRAVGYTF. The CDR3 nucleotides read TGTGCCAGCAGTTCCCTAGACAGGGCTGTTGGCTACACCTTC.